This TCR beta chain stems from a study of cytomegalovirus exposure and HLA in healthy donors. Looked up from germline, CDR1 is LGHNA and CDR2 is YNFKEQ. The CDR3 length is 19 residues. V lost 4 bases, J lost 7 bases, and 19 bases stayed unmatched. Clones were read by immunoSEQ multiplex PCR, and TCRdb kept only the in-frame ones, dropping some. The repertoire includes 110,000 or so clones, roughly 83% of them detected once, and 4.9% sits in the top ten. The rearrangement uses TRBV4-2 and TRBJ2-7; 13 nucleotides align to TRBD2. Sequencing was carried out using PBMCs. This sequence originates from a man aged 18 to 30 in good health and CMV-seronegative. This CDR3 is CASSLQHGLAGVSLGEQYF. The CDR3, as DNA: TGTGCCAGCAGCCTCCAACATGGACTAGCGGGAGTCTCTCTGGGGGAGCAGTACTTC.